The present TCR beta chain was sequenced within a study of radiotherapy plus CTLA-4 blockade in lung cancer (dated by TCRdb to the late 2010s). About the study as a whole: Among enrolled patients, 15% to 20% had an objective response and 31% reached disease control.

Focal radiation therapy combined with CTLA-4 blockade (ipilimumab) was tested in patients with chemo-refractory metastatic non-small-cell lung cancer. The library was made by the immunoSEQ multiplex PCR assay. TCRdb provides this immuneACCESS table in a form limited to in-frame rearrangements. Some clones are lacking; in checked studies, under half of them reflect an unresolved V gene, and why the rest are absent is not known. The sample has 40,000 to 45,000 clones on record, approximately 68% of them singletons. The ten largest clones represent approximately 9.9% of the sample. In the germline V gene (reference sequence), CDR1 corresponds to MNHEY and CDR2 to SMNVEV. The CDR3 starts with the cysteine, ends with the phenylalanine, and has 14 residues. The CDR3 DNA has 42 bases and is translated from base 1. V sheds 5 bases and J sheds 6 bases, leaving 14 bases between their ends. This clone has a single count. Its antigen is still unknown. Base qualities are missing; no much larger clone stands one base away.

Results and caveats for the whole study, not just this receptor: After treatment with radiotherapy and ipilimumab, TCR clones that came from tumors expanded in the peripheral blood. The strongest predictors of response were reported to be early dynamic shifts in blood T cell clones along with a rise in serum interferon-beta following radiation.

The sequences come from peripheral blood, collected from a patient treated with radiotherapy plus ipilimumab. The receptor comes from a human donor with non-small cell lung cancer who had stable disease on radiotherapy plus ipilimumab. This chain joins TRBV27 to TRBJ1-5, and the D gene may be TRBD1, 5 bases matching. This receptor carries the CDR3 CASSPIDSFQPQHF. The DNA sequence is TGTGCCAGCAGTCCAATAGACAGCTTTCAGCCCCAGCATTTT.